The sequence of this T cell receptor (beta chain) was determined in a study of response to subunit inactivated influenza vaccine. About this clonotype: Antigen unknown.

Notes on the study in general: Each seasonal flu vaccination may recruit only limited new T cells, authors suggested.

The V gene's germline CDR1 is LGHDT and CDR2 YNNKEL (reference sequence). CDR3 length: 14 amino acids. V was clipped by 4 bases and J by 2 bases, with 11 bases between them. TCRdb itself ran the RT-PCR reads through MiXCR, one entry per CDR3 protein. The sample comprises fewer than 700,000 distinct CDR3 sequences, 10% to 15% of which are singletons, and approximately 14% rests with the top ten. This sequence originates from a man aged 50-60 years who received an inactivated influenza vaccine. This chain uses TRBV3-1 with TRBJ2-5; either TRBD1 or TRBD2 may supply D (6 bases each). The sample consisted of PBMCs from blood, taken 45 days after vaccination. This chain's CDR3 is CASSRGAQQETQYF. For the CDR3, the DNA is TGTGCCAGCAGCCGGGGGGCCCAACAAGAGACCCAGTACTTC.